Shown below are 8 T cell receptor beta chains from a single sample sequenced in a study of identical twins. In TCRdb, the 5' RACE reads were re-called with MiXCR into one record per CDR3 protein. The sample records a few hundred thousand distinct CDR3 sequences, 7.5% to 10% being singletons. These data also featured in a second study, about yellow fever vaccine responses in identical twins.

The sample taken for sequencing was PBMCs. The source of these receptors is a woman aged 18-29 years in good health.

This clonotype was observed a few times. The chain employs TRBV13 and TRBJ2-6; maybe TRBD1 (6 bases). CDR3 length: 16 amino acids. Deletions cut 0 bases from V and 1 base from J, with 7 bases between. Germline V gene data show CDR1 as PRHDT and CDR2 as FYEKMQ (reference sequence). The chain's CDR3 is CASSLGQGSGANVLTF. CDR3 coding DNA: TGTGCCAGCAGCTTAGGACAGGGTTCTGGGGCCAACGTCCTGACTTTC.

This chain connects TRBV11-2 to TRBJ2-7, with 7 nucleotides matching TRBD1. The germline V gene encodes CDR1 SGHAT and CDR2 FQNNGV. The V segment lost 5 bases and the J segment 4 bases; nucleotides outside the gene matches: 8. This CDR3 comprises 14 residues. The CDR3 DNA is TGTGCCAGCAGCCCCCGGGACAGCCTATACGAGCAGTACTTC. Its translation is CASSPRDSLYEQYF.

This clonotype has just a few counts. The gene calls are TRBV28 and TRBJ1-1, with 10 bases matching TRBD1. The germline CDR1 and CDR2 sequences are MDHEN and SYDVKM. With V trimmed by 4 bases and J by 5 bases, 10 bases remained unmatched. The CDR3 loop spans 16 amino acids. CDR3 amino acids: CASSSHAGTGVTEAFF. The CDR3 DNA reads as TGTGCCAGCAGTTCCCACGCCGGGACAGGGGTGACTGAAGCTTTCTTT.

V usage is TRBV7-2 and J usage is TRBJ2-7; D possibly corresponds to TRBD1 (6 bases). CDR1 is SGHTA, CDR2 FQGNSA, per germline. CDR3 size: 15 residues. The V gene lost 3 bases and the J gene lost 3 bases, with 15 bases spanning the gap. The CDR3 bases are TGTGCCAGCAGCTTCTCGACAGGTCTCCGCTACGAGCAGTACTTC. Protein: CASSFSTGLRYEQYF.

The table lists this clonotype with many counts. The chain recombines TRBV5-1 with TRBJ2-1, with a weak D call TRBD2 (5 bases). V was cut by 1 base and J by 5 bases, with 22 bases left in between. Germline assignment: CDR1 SGHRS and CDR2 YFSETQ. The CDR3 loop spans 18 amino acids. The CDR3 DNA follows: TGCGCCAGCAGCTTGACCAACCGCAGCCCGGGATGGGACAATGAGCAGTTCTTC. It codes for CASSLTNRSPGWDNEQFF.

The rearrangement uses TRBV2 and TRBJ1-2; 8 positions agree with TRBD1. This CDR3 has 14 residues. With 4 bases clipped from V and 2 bases from J, the junction kept 3 bases outside the gene matches. The germline V gene has CDR1 SNHLY and CDR2 FYNNEI. The CDR3 region has the DNA TGTGCCAGCAGTGTGGGACAGGTGAACTATGGCTACACCTTC. It translates to CASSVGQVNYGYTF.

This clonotype was picked up a small number of times. This sequence joins TRBV7-9 and TRBJ2-7; D assignment may be TRBD1 or TRBD2 (5 bases each). The CDR3 contains 14 residues. V gave up 5 bases and J gave up 7 bases, with 18 bases separating them. Per germline, CDR1 SEHNR and CDR2 FQNEAQ (reference sequence). The DNA for the CDR3 is TGTGCCAGCAGCCCCCTTCTGAGGGGCGAGGAGCAGTACTTC. Its protein product is CASSPLLRGEEQYF.

This clonotype was detected a few times. The chain couples TRBV9 to TRBJ2-2, with D hard to call. CDR1 and CDR2 from the germline V gene are SGDLS and YYNGEE. Trimming removed 3 bases from V and 3 bases from J, with 12 bases in between. The CDR3 totals 15 residues. The CDR3 DNA is TGTGCCAGCAGCGCCGCCGACTTATACACCGGGGAGCTGTTTTTT. Protein sequence: CASSAADLYTGELFF.